Below, 23 T cell receptor beta chains from the same sample are listed, as sequenced in a study of regulatory dendritic cells for organ transplantation. These receptors' antigens are unknown. Sorted subsets were CFSE-labeled and cultured four to five days with allogeneic dendritic cells. TCRdb's table, derived via immunoSEQ multiplex PCR, lists solely in-frame clones and lacks some. Of approximately 22,000 clones listed, around 85% are singletons. Input material: naive CD4+ T cells from blood cultured with regulatory dendritic cells. Subset meaning: CD45RA+ naive T cells. These receptors were collected from a human donor in good health.

This chain uses TRBV6-5 with TRBJ2-5, with 7 bases matching TRBD1. Germline trimming cut 5 bases from V and 3 bases from J; bases unmatched to any gene: 3. Germline V gene data show CDR1 as MNHEY and CDR2 as SVGAGI. This CDR3 region has 13 residues. The CDR3 loop reads CASSNQGEETQYF. The CDR3 DNA reads as TGTGCCAGCAGTAACCAGGGGGAAGAGACCCAGTACTTC.

The CDR3 protein is CASSLAVVGGTDTQYF. The CDR3 nucleotides read TGTGCCAGCAGCTTGGCAGTTGTGGGCGGCACAGATACGCAGTATTTT. The rearrangement joins TRBV5-4 to TRBJ2-3, with D unresolved. There are 16 residues in the CDR3. Germline assignment: CDR1 SGHNT and CDR2 YYREEE (reference sequence). V lost 0 bases and J 1 base, leaving 12 bases between the germline ends.

V usage is TRBV28 and J usage is TRBJ2-1, with 7 bases matching TRBD1. From germline, CDR1 is MDHEN and CDR2 SYDVKM. The CDR3 runs to 14 residues. V lost 4 bases to trimming and J lost 6 bases; unmatched junction nucleotides: 6. The CDR3 region is CASSSLQGFNEQFF. CDR3 DNA: TGTGCCAGCAGTTCATTACAGGGGTTCAATGAGCAGTTCTTC. Based on the CDR3 plus reference TRBV28 and TRBJ2-1, the full variable domain is DVKVTQSSRYLVKRTGEKVFLECVQDMDHENMFWYRQDPGLGLRLIYFSYDVKMKEKGDIPEGYSVSREKKERFSLILESASTNQTSMYLCASSSLQGFNEQFFGPGTRLTVL.

In this sample, this clone is medium-sized. The chain recombines TRBV2 with TRBJ2-2; 10 bases agree with TRBD2. With V trimmed by 6 bases and J by 5 bases, 3 bases remained unmatched. Germline V gene lookup returns CDR1 SNHLY and CDR2 FYNNEI. The CDR3 consists of 14 residues. CDR3 DNA sequence: TGTGCCAGCAGCAGGGGACTAGCGACCGGGGAGCTGTTTTTT. Translation: CASSRGLATGELFF. Combining the CDR3 with reference TRBV2 and TRBJ2-2 gives the whole variable domain EPEVTQTPSHQVTQMGQEVILRCVPISNHLYFYWYRQILGQKVEFLVSFYNNEISEKSEIFDDQFSVERPDGSNFTLKIRSTKLEDSAMYFCASSRGLATGELFFGEGSRLTVL.

The rearrangement joins TRBV6-1 to TRBJ1-2; 8 bases map to TRBD1. Germline trimming cut 4 bases from V and 5 bases from J; bases unmatched to any gene: 9. Germline lookup yields CDR1 MNHNS and CDR2 SASEGT. This CDR3 is 15 amino acids long. The CDR3 reads CASSANQGARYGYTF. CDR3 bases: TGTGCCAGCAGTGCTAACCAGGGGGCTAGGTATGGCTACACCTTC.

V gene TRBV25-1 combines with J gene TRBJ1-1; D possibly corresponds to TRBD1 (5 bases). Trimming pared 6 bases from V and 4 bases from J, leaving 12 bases between. This CDR3 region has 13 residues. Looked up from germline, CDR1 is MGHDK and CDR2 is SYGVNS. The CDR3 loop is CASSNTGSTEAFF. The CDR3 nucleotides are TGTGCCAGCAGCAACACAGGATCCACTGAAGCTTTCTTT.

The chain uses TRBV18 and TRBJ1-3; D unresolved. The V and J ends lost 0 bases and 0 bases respectively, with 6 bases between them. The CDR3 contains 15 residues. Per germline, CDR1 KGHSH and CDR2 LQKENI. The CDR3: CASSPPWGSGNTIYF. CDR3 nucleotide sequence: TGTGCCAGCTCACCACCGTGGGGCTCTGGAAACACCATATATTTT.

This clone was seen just once. This chain uses TRBV23-1 with TRBJ1-4; D possibly corresponds to TRBD1 (6 bases). TRBV23-1 is an ORF; its function is uncertain. V lost 5 bases, J lost 0 bases, and 22 bases lay in between. The length of the CDR3 is 19 residues. The CDR3 bases are TGCGCCAGCAGTGATGAATTAAAGGGGGACCATGCAACTAATGAAAAACTGTTTTTT. Protein: CASSDELKGDHATNEKLFF.

The CDR3 DNA reads TGTGCCAGCAGCTTGGGGGCGGTAGCAACAGATACGCAGTATTTT. Its protein is CASSLGAVATDTQYF. This chain links TRBV5-5 with TRBJ2-3; the D is unclear. Germline V gene sequence: CDR1 SGHKS, CDR2 YYEKEE (reference sequence). With 0 bases removed from V and 3 bases from J, the gap between germline ends came to 11 bases. CDR3 length equals 15 residues.

In this sample, this clone turned up once. This rearrangement joins TRBV11-2 to TRBJ2-5; D is possibly TRBD1 (6 bases). This CDR3 comprises 19 residues. From germline, CDR1 is SGHAT and CDR2 FQNNGV. V was trimmed by 1 base and J by 1 base, leaving 22 bases between them. DNA for the CDR3: TGTGCCAGCAGCTTAGGAGTGATCTACAGGGAGTTGGTCCAAGAGACCCAGTACTTC. Translating it yields CASSLGVIYRELVQETQYF.

The rearrangement uses TRBV19 and TRBJ2-1; 7 positions match TRBD2. From germline, CDR1 is LNHDA and CDR2 SQIVND (reference sequence). CDR3 length: 16 amino acids. J gave up 0 bases and V 5 bases, and 7 bases lay outside the gene matches. Here the CDR3 DNA reads TGTGCCAGTAGTCCCCGGGGAGGGAGCTCCTACAATGAGCAGTTCTTC. Translating gives CASSPRGGSSYNEQFF. The full variable domain, with the rest looked up from reference TRBV19 and TRBJ2-1, is DGGITQSPKYLFRKEGQNVTLSCEQNLNHDAMYWYRQDPGQGLRLIYYSQIVNDFQKGDIAEGYSVSREKKESFPLTVTSAQKNPTAFYLCASSPRGGSSYNEQFFGPGTRLTVL.

The J gene is TRBJ1-1, the V gene TRBV14, with D uncertain. The CDR3 consists of 19 residues. Germline CDR1 and CDR2: SGHDN and FVKESK. Trimming cost V 0 bases and J 0 bases, with 20 bases left between them. As DNA, the CDR3 is TGTGCCAGCAGCCAAGATTTTGGCATCGCACCGTACATGAACACTGAAGCTTTCTTT. Translation: CASSQDFGIAPYMNTEAFF.

The chain links TRBV28 to TRBJ1-2; D remains ambiguous. V gave up 1 base and J gave up 8 bases, with 8 bases separating them. Germline CDR1 MDHEN, CDR2 SYDVKM. This CDR3 is 12 amino acids long. The CDR3 sequence: CASSLSVLGYTF. DNA for the CDR3: TGTGCCAGCAGTTTATCGGTATTGGGCTACACCTTC.

The chain employs TRBV6-5 and TRBJ1-2; D possibly corresponds to TRBD1 (6 bases). Germline V CDR1 and CDR2: MNHEY, SVGAGI. Trimming shortened V by 1 base and J by 0 bases, and 12 bases separated the two germline ends. CDR3 size: 16 residues. For the CDR3, the DNA is TGTGCCAGCAGTTACTATAGGGGGTTGGCTAACTATGGCTACACCTTC. The encoded protein is CASSYYRGLANYGYTF.

This sequence joins TRBV29-1 and TRBJ1-5; 7 positions match TRBD1. CDR3 length: 13 residues. Per germline, CDR1 SQVTM and CDR2 ANQGSEA. J lost 7 bases, V lost 6 bases, and 9 bases had no gene match. The CDR3 coding sequence is TGCAGCGTCCTCGACAGGGCGGGGCAGCCCCAGCATTTT. It is translated as CSVLDRAGQPQHF.

A few counts support this clone. This chain connects TRBV14 to TRBJ1-2; no firm D call. The length of the CDR3 is 13 residues. Deletions cut 1 base from V and 0 bases from J, with 3 bases between. The germline gives CDR1 SGHDN, CDR2 FVKESK. This chain's CDR3 is CASSQASNYGYTF. The CDR3 DNA reads as TGTGCCAGCAGCCAAGCATCTAACTATGGCTACACCTTC.

The CDR3 spells CASRDHRGSGNTIYF. CDR3 coding DNA: TGTGCCAGCAGGGACCACCGGGGCTCTGGAAACACCATATATTTT. The rearrangement joins TRBV2 to TRBJ1-3; D remains ambiguous. There are 15 residues in the CDR3. From germline, CDR1 is SNHLY and CDR2 FYNNEI. The V and J ends lost 6 bases and 0 bases respectively, with 12 bases between them. The whole variable domain, remainder taken from reference TRBV2 and TRBJ1-3, is EPEVTQTPSHQVTQMGQEVILRCVPISNHLYFYWYRQILGQKVEFLVSFYNNEISEKSEIFDDQFSVERPDGSNFTLKIRSTKLEDSAMYFCASRDHRGSGNTIYFGEGSWLTVV.

The chain couples TRBV5-4 to TRBJ2-1, with 8 bases fitting TRBD2. CDR1 is SGHNT and CDR2 is YYREEE in the germline V gene (reference sequence). The CDR3 has 17 residues. V gave up 2 bases and J gave up 3 bases; unmatched junction bases: 10. CDR3 nucleotide sequence: TGTGCCAGCAGCTTAGGAGGTAGCGGGGCGGTCTACAATGAGCAGTTCTTC. The encoded protein is CASSLGGSGAVYNEQFF.

V and J are TRBV11-1 and TRBJ2-6; maybe TRBD1 (6 bases). This CDR3 region has 15 residues. Germline values: CDR1 SGHAT, CDR2 FQDESV (reference sequence). Trimming removed 5 bases from V and 4 bases from J, with 12 bases in between. CDR3 amino acids: CASSPGQTGANVLTF. The CDR3 bases are TGTGCCAGCAGCCCAGGACAGACCGGGGCCAACGTCCTGACTTTC.

The chain links TRBV28 to TRBJ2-6, with D uncertain. The germline gives CDR1 MDHEN, CDR2 SYDVKM. Deletions cut 10 bases from V and 1 base from J, with 17 bases between. The CDR3 is 16 amino acids. The CDR3 spells CATNLVRFSGANVLTF. Here the CDR3 DNA reads TGTGCCACTAACCTAGTCCGGTTTTCTGGGGCCAACGTCCTGACTTTC.

This chain links TRBV4-1 with TRBJ1-4; D is uncertain. The CDR3 covers 14 residues. Looked up from germline, CDR1 is MGHRA and CDR2 is YSYEKL. V was clipped by 2 bases and J by 0 bases, with 4 bases between them. The DNA for the CDR3 is TGCGCCAGCAGCCAATATGCAACTAATGAAAAACTGTTTTTT. Protein sequence: CASSQYATNEKLFF.

The V call is TRBV6-6, the J call TRBJ2-5; weak D call: TRBD2 (6 bases). Germline V gene data show CDR1 as MNHNY and CDR2 as SVGAGI (reference sequence). V dropped 2 bases and J dropped 2 bases, with 15 bases sitting between them. The CDR3 extends over 16 amino acids. The CDR3 is CASSYPPGGDQETQYF. DNA of the CDR3: TGTGCCAGCAGTTACCCCCCCGGGGGAGATCAAGAGACCCAGTACTTC.

The chain carries TRBV6-4 and TRBJ2-3, with 11 bases matching TRBD2. V lost 7 bases, J lost 5 bases, and 11 bases stayed unmatched. CDR1 is MRHNA and CDR2 is SNTAGT in the germline V gene. This CDR3 is 16 amino acids long. CDR3 coding DNA: TGTGCCAGCATAACTAGCGGGAGTGAAAGAGGAGATACGCAGTATTTT. Protein sequence: CASITSGSERGDTQYF.